A selection of T cell receptor beta chains follows, all from one sample in a study of Ad26.COV2.S vaccination and SARS-CoV-2 variants. This table comes from immunoSEQ multiplex PCR, and its TCRdb copy is limited to in-frame clones, with some not included. This table holds about 350,000 clones, around 89% found once. This material consisted of peripheral blood, taken in a trial of Ad26.COV2.S vaccine versus placebo. These receptors were obtained from a person aged 18 to 65 who received the Ad26.COV2.S COVID-19 vaccine or a placebo. Both conserved end residues are part of each CDR3. D genes are given only for firm matches. Where a row states a size, it is once, few, many or the class of an expanded clone; other rows omit it.

>-|-|TRBV15|TRBJ1-5
TGTGCCACCAGCAGAGATTACAGCGTCAGCAATCAGCCCCAGCATTTT
CATSRDYSVSNQPQHF
>-|-|TRBV20-1|TRBJ2-3
TGCAGTGCTAGTGGGTCGAGCACAGATACGCAGTATTTT
CSASGSSTDTQYF
>-|-|TRBV6-2/TRBV6-3|TRBJ2-5
TGTGCCAGCAGTGGCGCGGCCTGGGAGACCCAGTACTTC
CASSGAAWETQYF
>few|TRBD1|TRBV7-2|TRBJ1-5
TGTGCCAGCAGCCCAATAGGGACAGGGAGTCAGCCCCAGCATTTT
CASSPIGTGSQPQHF
>-|TRBD2|TRBV7-2|TRBJ2-7
TGTGCCAGCAGCTTAGTAGCGGGGGCCCCCCTCTCCTACGAGCAGTACTTC
CASSLVAGAPLSYEQYF
>-|TRBD1|TRBV24-1|TRBJ2-5
TGTGCCACCAGTGTTGGACCGGGACAGGGATTTGAGACCCAGTACTTC
CATSVGPGQGFETQYF
>-|-|TRBV6-5|TRBJ2-6
TGTGCCAGCAGTACCTACAGCTCTGGGGCCAACGTCCTGACTTTC
CASSTYSSGANVLTF
>-|-|TRBV29-1|TRBJ1-4
TGCAGCGTTGCCCCTGAGGGAGGGGGGAATGAAAAACTGTTTTTT
CSVAPEGGGNEKLFF
>-|TRBD2|TRBV7-2|TRBJ2-7
TGTGCCAGCAGCTTCGTCGCGGGGGGTATCTACGAGCAGTACTTC
CASSFVAGGIYEQYF
>-|TRBD1|TRBV3-1/TRBV3-2|TRBJ2-7
TGTGCCAGCAGCCGGACAGGGCTAACCTACGAGCAGTACTTC
CASSRTGLTYEQYF
>-|-|TRBV7-2|TRBJ2-2
TGTGCCAGCAGATCCACAGGGGAGGAGAACACCGGGGAGCTGTTTTTT
CASRSTGEENTGELFF
>-|-|TRBV6-6|TRBJ1-1
TGTGCCAGCAGTTACACCTTGAACACTGAAGCTTTCTTT
CASSYTLNTEAFF
>few|-|TRBV4-2|TRBJ1-3
TGTGCCAGCAGCCAAGAGCACTCAACCTCAAGAAACACCATATATTTT
CASSQEHSTSRNTIYF
>-|-|TRBV19|TRBJ2-7
TGTGCCAGTAGTATAGGACACAGGGACCACGAGCAGTACTTC
CASSIGHRDHEQYF
>-|-|TRBV6-2/TRBV6-3|TRBJ1-1
TGTGCCAGCAGTTACACCTCTGAGGGACTTGAAGCTTTCTTT
CASSYTSEGLEAFF
>-|TRBD1|TRBV5-6|TRBJ2-5
TGTGCCAGCAGCTTGCAGACAGGGACGGAGACCCAGTACTTC
CASSLQTGTETQYF
>-|TRBD2|TRBV2|TRBJ2-3
TGTGCCAGCAGCCCGACTAGCGGGAGCCAAGATACGCAGTATTTT
CASSPTSGSQDTQYF
>-|-|TRBV6-2/TRBV6-3|TRBJ1-6
TGTGCCAGCAGCCGATCGGGACGGCGAAGCTCCTATAATTCACCCCTCCACTTT
CASSRSGRRSSYNSPLHF
>few|TRBD1|TRBV9|TRBJ1-1
TGTGCCAGCAGCCCGACAGGGCGAGACACTGAAGCTTTCTTT
CASSPTGRDTEAFF
>-|-|TRBV3-1/TRBV3-2|TRBJ2-7
TGTGCCAGCAGCCCGACAGGTTCCTACGAGCAGTACTTC
CASSPTGSYEQYF
>-|-|TRBV28|TRBJ1-2
TGTGCCAGCACTCCAACATCCGACATAAGGACCGGATATGGCTACACCTTC
CASTPTSDIRTGYGYTF
>-|-|TRBV13|TRBJ2-1
TGTGCCAGCAGCGAAGGAAGAAGGAAGCAGTTCTTC
CASSEGRRKQFF
>-|TRBD1|TRBV2|TRBJ2-7
TGTGCCAGCAGTGAAACAGGGGCGATTTCCTACGAGCAGTACTTC
CASSETGAISYEQYF
>-|-|TRBV28|TRBJ1-1
TGTGCCAGCAGTTTATTCTCCTCGCGCACTGAAGCTTTCTTT
CASSLFSSRTEAFF
>-|-|TRBV11-2|TRBJ2-7
TGTGCCAGCAGCTTAAGTTATGGCAGGGTACGCATCGGATCCTACGAGCAGTACTTC
CASSLSYGRVRIGSYEQYF
>-|-|TRBV4-1|TRBJ1-3
TGCGCCAGCAGCCAAGTAGGAGACCGTACCCTTGGAAACACCATATATTTT
CASSQVGDRTLGNTIYF
>-|-|TRBV19|TRBJ2-7
TGTGCCAGTAGTGCTTCGGGGGTAGATGCGTCCTACGAGCAGTACTTC
CASSASGVDASYEQYF
>-|-|TRBV2|TRBJ2-7
TGTGCCACCTCGTGGTACGAGCAGTACTTC
CATSWYEQYF
>-|-|TRBV5-1|TRBJ1-4
TGCGCCAGCAGGAGAGGGGCAGCAACTAATGAAAAACTGTTTTTT
CASRRGAATNEKLFF
>-|TRBD2|TRBV19|TRBJ2-2
TGTGCCAGTAGTAGCACTAGCGGGACGGCCGGGGAGCTGTTTTTT
CASSSTSGTAGELFF
>-|-|TRBV19|TRBJ2-7
TGTGCCAGTAGTATCGGGGGGATAGGGGGGCACCGACCCGAGGACCGACACACCTACGAGCAGTACTTC
CASSIGGIGGHRPEDRHTYEQYF
>-|-|TRBV10-3|TRBJ2-5
TGTGCCATCAGTGAGGGGGGAGGGACCCAGTACTTC
CAISEGGGTQYF
>-|-|TRBV5-1|TRBJ1-1
TGCGCCAGCAGCTCGGGACGGGGGATGAACACTGAAGCTTTCTTT
CASSSGRGMNTEAFF
>-|-|TRBV7-2|TRBJ2-7
TGTGCCAGCAGACCCTCTGGGAACTCCTACGAGCAGTACTTC
CASRPSGNSYEQYF